This T cell receptor beta chain is drawn from a study of monozygotic twins with inflammatory bowel disease. Study-level findings and limits: The authors could not tell different T cell subtypes apart.

In the case of this clonotype: Its antigen is still unknown.

From germline, CDR1 is SGHTA and CDR2 FQGNSA. This CDR3 spans 15 amino acids. A 2.5 ml blood sample was drawn per donor. A 6-nucleotide sample barcode was carried by the UMIs, which template switching added. TCRdb re-analyzed the 5' RACE reads; it lists each CDR3 protein once, without DNA. Its table lists 150,000 to 200,000 distinct CDR3 sequences. V usage is TRBV7-2 and J usage is TRBJ2-1; without DNA, the TCRdb call of TRBD2 cannot be checked. Source material: blood. This receptor was identified in a human donor with ulcerative colitis or Crohn's disease, or a healthy co-twin of an affected twin (not recorded which). This CDR3 is CASSRGLEVNNEQFF. Full variable domain (outside the CDR3, taken from reference TRBV7-2 and TRBJ2-1): GAGVSQSPSNKVTEKGKDVELRCDPISGHTALYWYRQSLGQGLEFLIYFQGNSAPDKSGLPSDRFSAERTGGSVSTLTIQRTQQEDSAVYLCASSRGLEVNNEQFFGPGTRLTVL.